This entry lists 28 T cell receptor beta chains sequenced from one sample in a study of vaccination and CD4 T cells after COVID-19 (dated by TCRdb to between 2022 and 2023). Library prep was done by PCR. Reads for this sample came from an Illumina iSeq 100. DNA from cultured CD4+ T cells underwent TCR sequencing with the Oncomine TCR Beta short-read assay at the Johns Hopkins FTIC core. Using fastp trimming at Q25 and MiXCR clonotype assembly, TCRdb reanalyzed the public sequencing data and kept in-frame beta chains. Entries are consolidated by CDR3 protein sequence, retaining the most common genes and DNA. The table for this sample lists 2,800 or so distinct CDR3 sequences; 25% to 30% of them were counted only once. The top ten clones comprise around 41% of the sample. These receptors are not linked to any known antigen. In light of the paper, this sample's treatment or condition label describes: roughly ten-day PBMC culture with coronavirus spike peptide pools or control peptides (ViraFEST assay). CD4+ T cells from unexposed donors were collected before the COVID-19 pandemic (2011-2018).

Material: CD4+ T cells from blood, cultured in vitro. Every receptor here comes from a human donor in good health.

This clonotype was observed a handful of times. The chain employs TRBV6-1 and TRBJ2-7, with D perhaps matching TRBD1 (6 bases). The CDR3 extends over 13 amino acids. Looked up from germline, CDR1 is MNHNS and CDR2 is SASEGT. The V end was cut by 5 bases, the J end by 2 bases, with 10 bases between. The CDR3 is CASSRDTTYEQYF. The CDR3 DNA follows: TGTGCCAGCAGTAGGGACACAACCTACGAGCAGTACTTC.

J is TRBJ2-4 and V is TRBV7-3; D might be TRBD1 (6 bases). V lost 5 bases to trimming and J lost 0 bases, with 14 bases between them. Germline V gene lookup returns CDR1 SGHTA and CDR2 FQGTGA. The CDR3 runs 16 residues. DNA for the CDR3: TGTGCCAGCAGCCCTTATCCGACAGGAGCCAAAAACATTCAGTACTTC. This translates into CASSPYPTGAKNIQYF.

The chain uses TRBV2 and TRBJ1-6, with D possibly TRBD1 on 6 matching bases. The CDR3 sequence is 17 residues long. Germline values: CDR1 SNHLY, CDR2 FYNNEI. V was shortened by 6 bases and J by 0 bases, with 15 bases between the two germline ends. The CDR3 spells CASSRDILSSYNSPLHF. CDR3 nucleotides: TGTGCCAGCAGCCGGGACATTTTGAGCTCCTATAATTCACCCCTCCACTTT.

The chain employs TRBV7-2 and TRBJ2-5, with TRBD2 matching 10 bases. V shed 5 bases and J 4 bases; nucleotides not matched to a gene: 7. The V gene's germline CDR1 is SGHTA and CDR2 FQGNSA. This CDR3 contains 15 residues. In DNA, the CDR3 is TGTGCCAGCAGCGGTGAGCGGGGGGGCCGAGAGACCCAGTACTTC. Translating it yields CASSGERGGRETQYF.

This clonotype was seen a handful of times. The CDR3: CASTIPEAFF. CDR3 coding DNA: TGTGCCAGCACCATTCCAGAAGCTTTCTTT. The chain recombines TRBV21-1 with TRBJ1-1. TRBV21-1 is annotated as a pseudogene. The length of the CDR3 is 10 residues.

By its share, this clonotype is medium-sized. The chain couples TRBV20-1 to TRBJ2-7, with D perhaps matching TRBD2 (6 bases). Trimming shortened V by 0 bases and J by 7 bases, and 22 bases separated the two germline ends. The germline V gene has CDR1 DFQATT and CDR2 SNEGSKA (reference sequence). This CDR3 is 16 amino acids long. CDR3 sequence (DNA): TGCAGTGCTAGAGATTGGCAGCGGGTGATGCCTGGGGAGCAGTACTTC. It codes for CSARDWQRVMPGEQYF.

This clonotype is classed as medium-sized. The chain recombines TRBV7-9 with TRBJ1-6; D is unclear. The CDR3 sequence is 17 residues long. V was clipped by 2 bases and J by 2 bases, with 13 bases between them. Germline CDR1 and CDR2: SEHNR and FQNEAQ (reference sequence). CDR3 in amino acids: CASSLTTSEAYNSPLHF. As DNA, the CDR3 is TGTGCCAGCAGCTTAACAACCAGTGAGGCCTATAATTCACCCCTCCACTTT.

This clonotype appeared a single time. V gene TRBV6-1 combines with J gene TRBJ2-7, with D perhaps being TRBD1 or TRBD2 (5 bases each). V lost 8 bases, J lost 2 bases, and 13 bases lay in between. CDR1 and CDR2 from the germline V gene are MNHNS and SASEGT. This CDR3 is built from 13 residues. This CDR3 reads CASRGRSTYEQYF. CDR3 coding DNA: TGTGCCAGCCGGGGCAGGAGCACCTACGAGCAGTACTTC.

This clonotype ranks as medium-sized. In DNA, the CDR3 is TGTGCCAGCAGCTTAGCAACCGGGACAGGGGTTGGCTACACCTTC. Encoded protein: CASSLATGTGVGYTF. The chain couples TRBV7-8 to TRBJ1-2, with 10 nucleotides matching TRBD1. V dropped 0 bases and J dropped 7; count of bases not matched to a gene: 5. Germline V lookup: CDR1 SGHVS, CDR2 FQNEAQ. The CDR3 has 15 amino acids.

J is TRBJ2-7 and V is TRBV7-3; 8 bases fit TRBD1. This CDR3 comprises 16 residues. Trimming removed 5 bases from V and 0 bases from J; junction bases left unmatched: 9. Germline-derived CDR1 and CDR2 are SGHTA and FQGTGA. CDR3 loop: CASSPGQGRGSYEQYF. CDR3 DNA sequence: TGTGCCAGCAGCCCCGGACAGGGTAGGGGCTCCTACGAGCAGTACTTC.

This clonotype was recorded once. This rearrangement joins TRBV5-1 to TRBJ1-1, with 9 bases fitting TRBD1. The CDR3 is 15 residues long. Germline trimming cut 3 bases from V and 4 bases from J; bases unmatched to any gene: 7. CDR1 and CDR2 from the germline V gene are SGHRS and YFSETQ. The CDR3 protein is CASSSQGAGGTEAFF. In DNA, the CDR3 is TGCGCCAGCAGCTCACAGGGGGCGGGGGGCACTGAAGCTTTCTTT.

This clonotype turned up a few times. The J gene is TRBJ1-2, the V gene TRBV28; no clear D gene. The CDR3 contains 11 residues. V was trimmed by 5 bases and J by 3 bases, leaving 4 bases between them. Germline values: CDR1 MDHEN, CDR2 SYDVKM. Written as DNA, the CDR3 is TGTGCCAGCAGTCGGGACTATGGCTACACCTTC. As protein: CASSRDYGYTF.

This clonotype ranks as medium-sized. The genes are TRBV7-3 and TRBJ2-3; D is perhaps TRBD1 (6 bases). This CDR3 is built from 13 residues. CDR1 and CDR2 (germline): SGHTA, FQGTGA. Trimming removed 4 bases at V and 4 bases at J, with 9 bases between. The CDR3 reads CASSYREADTQYF. Written as DNA, the CDR3 is TGTGCCAGCAGCTACAGGGAAGCAGATACGCAGTATTTT.

This clonotype was recorded a few times. The chain has TRBV6-9 and TRBJ2-5; the D gene is possibly TRBD1 (5 bases). CDR3 size: 16 residues. The germline V gene encodes CDR1 MNHGY and CDR2 SVAAGI. Trimming took off 6 bases at V and 2 bases at J, with 19 bases between the two ends. DNA of the CDR3: TGTGCCAGCAGGGTCAGGGATCCTCTCCCTCAAGAGACCCAGTACTTC. It specifies CASRVRDPLPQETQYF.

This sequence joins TRBV5-1 and TRBJ2-5; D remains ambiguous. CDR1 SGHRS and CDR2 YFSETQ come from the germline V gene. The V gene lost 0 bases and the J gene lost 4 bases, with 7 bases spanning the gap. This CDR3 is built from 13 residues. The chain's CDR3 is CASSLGGPETQYF. DNA of the CDR3: TGCGCCAGCAGCTTGGGAGGTCCAGAGACCCAGTACTTC.

This clonotype was detected a few times. The rearrangement links TRBV30 to TRBJ1-5; D call uncertain. Germline V gene sequence: CDR1 GTSNPN, CDR2 SVGIG (reference sequence). The CDR3 spans 15 residues. Trimming pared 2 bases from V and 4 bases from J, leaving 15 bases between. The CDR3 DNA is TGTGCCTGGAGTAAATGGGGAGATGGGAATCAGCCCCAGCATTTT. Its translation: CAWSKWGDGNQPQHF.

As concerns this clonotype: The DNA is left out, because the CDR3 cannot be placed on it with certainty; the CDR3 is given as TCRdb lists it. This chain's CDR3 is CASSLVRARDIQYF. V usage is TRBV5-6 and J usage is TRBJ2-4; TRBD1 reflects the table's D call only, with no check against the DNA. Germline loops: CDR1 SGHDT, CDR2 YYEEEE. The CDR3 spans 14 residues, counting both ends.

This clonotype was detected only a few times. The J gene is TRBJ2-3, the V gene TRBV19; 7 bases match TRBD2. This CDR3 has 14 amino acids. CDR1 and CDR2 from the germline V gene are LNHDA and SQIVND (reference sequence). V shed 7 bases and J 3 bases; nucleotides not matched to a gene: 7. The CDR3 sequence: CASTQGAGTDTQYF. CDR3 sequence (DNA): TGTGCCAGTACGCAAGGAGCGGGGACAGATACGCAGTATTTT.

By share of the sample, this clonotype is large. The gene calls are TRBV7-3 and TRBJ2-1; TRBD2 agrees at 9 bases. CDR3 size: 15 residues. J gave up 10 bases and V 5 bases, and 12 bases lay outside the gene matches. Germline loops: CDR1 SGHTA, CDR2 FQGTGA. CDR3 coding DNA: TGTGCCAGCAGCCCGGCGGGAGCGGGAGGTATGGAGCAGTTCTTC. Translation: CASSPAGAGGMEQFF. The full variable domain, rest sourced from reference TRBV7-3 and TRBJ2-1, is GAGVSQTPSNKVTEKGKYVELRCDPISGHTALYWYRQSLGQGPEFLIYFQGTGAADDSGLPNDRFFAVRPEGSVSTLKIQRTERGDSAVYLCASSPAGAGGMEQFFGPGTRLTVL.

By share, this clonotype ranks as medium-sized (0.01 to 0.1%). The chain has TRBV20-1 and TRBJ1-2, with 8 bases aligning to TRBD1. From germline, CDR1 is DFQATT and CDR2 SNEGSKA (reference sequence). V gave up 3 bases and J gave up 4 bases; unmatched junction bases: 4. The length of the CDR3 is 13 residues. Here the CDR3 reads CSASAGGFYGYTF. Written as DNA, the CDR3 is TGCAGTGCTAGTGCAGGGGGCTTCTATGGCTACACCTTC.

The chain combines TRBV20-1 with TRBJ1-1, with TRBD1 identical over 8 bases. The CDR3 consists of 13 residues. CDR1 is DFQATT, CDR2 SNEGSKA, per germline (reference sequence). Germline trimming cut 5 bases from V and 12 bases from J; bases unmatched to any gene: 14. The chain's CDR3 is CSAEGQGHVGTFF. CDR3 bases: TGCAGTGCTGAAGGACAGGGCCATGTTGGGACTTTCTTT.

This clonotype showed up just a few times. The chain recombines TRBV20-1 with TRBJ2-2; D is tentatively TRBD1 or TRBD2 (5 bases each). The V gene's germline CDR1 is DFQATT and CDR2 SNEGSKA (reference sequence). The V end was cut by 6 bases, the J end by 4 bases, with 27 bases between. The CDR3 runs to 18 residues. CDR3 in amino acids: CSAINHGDLELGTGELFF. The CDR3 DNA reads TGCAGTGCGATCAACCACGGGGACCTTGAATTGGGCACCGGGGAGCTGTTTTTT.

By sample fraction, this clonotype is medium-sized. This chain connects TRBV28 to TRBJ1-2; tentative D call: TRBD1 (5 bases). Germline V gene data show CDR1 as MDHEN and CDR2 as SYDVKM. The CDR3 spans 15 residues. Trimming pared 3 bases from V and 2 bases from J, leaving 13 bases between. The CDR3 loop reads CASSFLTGLNYGYTF. The CDR3 DNA reads as TGTGCCAGCAGTTTCTTGACGGGACTGAACTATGGCTACACCTTC.

V gene TRBV9 combines with J gene TRBJ1-1, with D maybe TRBD1 (5 bases). CDR1 and CDR2 (germline): SGDLS, YYNGEE. V was clipped by 3 bases and J by 7 bases, with 13 bases between them. The CDR3 totals 13 residues. Here the CDR3 reads CASSGSVGGEAFF. CDR3 DNA sequence: TGTGCCAGCAGCGGGTCCGTGGGGGGTGAAGCTTTCTTT.

This clonotype was seen only a few times. CDR3 protein: CASRDRQGPRLYSPLHF. CDR3 in DNA: TGCGCCAGCAGAGACAGGCAGGGGCCGCGCTTGTACTCACCCCTCCACTTT. The chain is built from TRBV10-2 and TRBJ1-6, with D maybe TRBD1 (6 bases). CDR3 length equals 17 residues. V was clipped by 6 bases and J by 10 bases, with 25 bases between them. Germline V gene lookup returns CDR1 WSHSY and CDR2 SAAADI.

The chain is built from TRBV29-1 and TRBJ1-1; D call uncertain. The CDR3 totals 12 residues. V was trimmed by 4 bases and J by 5 bases, leaving 11 bases between them. Germline V gene lookup returns CDR1 SQVTM and CDR2 ANQGSEA. The chain's CDR3 is CSVGHPRTEAFF. The CDR3 region has the DNA TGCAGCGTTGGACACCCCAGGACTGAAGCTTTCTTT.

The genes are TRBV30 and TRBJ2-5; TRBD1 is a possible D gene (6 bases). The germline V gene has CDR1 GTSNPN and CDR2 SVGIG (reference sequence). The CDR3 extends over 15 amino acids. V was shortened by 2 bases and J by 1 base, with 14 bases between the two germline ends. The CDR3 reads CAWSPLGTLQETQYF. The CDR3 DNA is TGTGCCTGGAGTCCCCTAGGGACACTCCAAGAGACCCAGTACTTC.

The chain uses TRBV5-1 and TRBJ1-2; D call uncertain. The CDR3 is 16 amino acids. Germline V CDR1 and CDR2: SGHRS, YFSETQ. Trimming pared 0 bases from V and 0 bases from J, leaving 12 bases between. The CDR3: CASSLGGRVANYGYTF. CDR3 nucleotide sequence: TGCGCCAGCAGCTTGGGAGGAAGGGTAGCTAACTATGGCTACACCTTC.